Below, 2 T cell receptor beta chains from the same sample are listed, as sequenced in a study of T cells in Graves' hyperthyroidism and ophthalmopathy. TCR beta CDR3 sequences were amplified from RNA transcripts. Primed by the HTBI set, a first-round RT-PCR was run on the TCR CDR3. TCRdb processed the multiplex PCR reads anew with MiXCR; each CDR3 protein has one entry. Of hundreds of thousands of distinct CDR3 sequences in the sample, 15% to 18% were seen once. The sequencing input was blood. These receptors were taken from a woman under 30 with Graves' hyperthyroidism.

V is TRBV29-1 and J is TRBJ2-2; tentatively, D is TRBD1 (5 bases). The ends were cut back, 3 bases at V and 3 bases at J, with 11 bases in the middle. From germline, CDR1 is SQVTM and CDR2 ANQGSEA. The CDR3 extends over 14 amino acids. This chain's CDR3 is CSVDKQGYTGELFF. In DNA, the CDR3 is TGCAGCGTTGATAAGCAGGGATACACCGGGGAGCTGTTTTTT.

V usage is TRBV2 and J usage is TRBJ1-1; D gene unclear. V was clipped by 6 bases and J by 3 bases, with 8 bases between them. CDR3 length: 12 residues. Germline CDR1 reads SNHLY; CDR2 reads FYNNEI. The CDR3 reads CASSGSYTEAFF. Here the CDR3 DNA reads TGTGCCAGCAGCGGGTCCTACACTGAAGCTTTCTTT.